Sequencing of this TCR beta chain was carried out in a study of shared clonotypes between healthy human individuals. In this sample, this clone turned up once. Trimming left V 6 bases short and J 6 bases short, with 18 bases between. CDR1 is MNHEY and CDR2 is SMNVEV in the germline V gene (reference sequence). The CDR3 runs 14 residues. Here immunoSEQ multiplex PCR was the method, and the copy in TCRdb shows in-frame clones only, minus some. Of a few hundred thousand clones listed, about 95% are singletons. CD8 cells regarded as naive lacked CD45RO, were positively chosen for CCR7, and omitted terminally differentiated effector memory CD45RA+ cells.

The receptor's source is a woman between 25 and 40 years old in good health. Sequencing input: naive CD8+ T cells sorted from blood. This chain links TRBV27 with TRBJ2-7; D unclear. CDR3 region: CASSYRPLNGEQYF. The DNA for the CDR3 is TGTGCCAGCAGCTACCGCCCCCTTAACGGCGAGCAGTACTTC.